This entry features one TCR beta chain sequence. As yet, its antigen is unknown. A single record per CDR3 protein comes from TCRdb applying MiXCR to the 5' RACE reads. The sample comprises roughly 70,000 distinct CDR3 sequences, 16% of which are singletons, and about 31% rests with the top ten. The record originates from a study of T-cell memory formation after mild COVID-19. Overall study results and limits: Pre-infection memory held some responding clones, suggesting pre-existing cross-reactive T cells responded. Second-wave clones reaching peak frequency on day 37 lacked confirmed SARS-CoV-2 specificity.

The sequencing input was PBMCs or a T cell subset sorted from them (not recorded which). The receptor comes from an adult woman who had mild COVID-19 (a few samples of this study predate the infection). Cell type and time point are not known.

CDR3 residues: CATSSGPFEAGELFF. The CDR3 DNA reads TGTGCCACCAGCAGCGGACCCTTCGAGGCCGGGGAGCTGTTTTTT. This rearrangement joins TRBV15 to TRBJ2-2; no reliable D call. The CDR3 length is 15 residues. Germline-derived CDR1 and CDR2 are LNHNV and YYDKDF (reference sequence). V dropped 3 bases and J dropped 6 bases, with 14 bases sitting between them. Supplemented by reference TRBV15 and TRBJ2-2, the full variable domain reads DAMVIQNPRYQVTQFGKPVTLSCSQTLNHNVMYWYQQKSSQAPKLLFHYYDKDFNNEADTPDNFQSRRPNTSFCFLDIRSPGLGDTAMYLCATSSGPFEAGELFFGEGSRLTVL.